The source of this T cell receptor (beta chain) is a study of T cell responses to AZD1222 COVID-19 vaccine. Study-level background: Analyses pooled second doses at about 4 or about 12 weeks.

Profiling relied on immunoSEQ multiplex PCR, and the TCRdb table lists in-frame clones only, not all of them. The repertoire holds approximately 120,000 clones, 92% seen once, with 1.1% in the top ten. Study-wide results and caveats: The number of AZD1222 recipients seropositive at baseline was only five to seven. Possibly, clonal diversity was underestimated; donors were largely white British and included more females.

With regard to this clone: What it recognizes is unknown.

The material was peripheral blood, obtained on day 0 of AZD1222 vaccination. The sequence came from an adult in good health.

CDR3 in DNA: TGTGCCAGCCTTGGGTCCCTAGCGGGAGCCGGGGAGCTGTTTTTT. Translating it yields CASLGSLAGAGELFF. This chain joins TRBV28 and TRBJ2-2, with 10 positions matching TRBD2. This CDR3 has 15 residues. Germline values: CDR1 MDHEN, CDR2 SYDVKM. V was clipped by 8 bases and J by 6 bases; unmatched bases: 9.